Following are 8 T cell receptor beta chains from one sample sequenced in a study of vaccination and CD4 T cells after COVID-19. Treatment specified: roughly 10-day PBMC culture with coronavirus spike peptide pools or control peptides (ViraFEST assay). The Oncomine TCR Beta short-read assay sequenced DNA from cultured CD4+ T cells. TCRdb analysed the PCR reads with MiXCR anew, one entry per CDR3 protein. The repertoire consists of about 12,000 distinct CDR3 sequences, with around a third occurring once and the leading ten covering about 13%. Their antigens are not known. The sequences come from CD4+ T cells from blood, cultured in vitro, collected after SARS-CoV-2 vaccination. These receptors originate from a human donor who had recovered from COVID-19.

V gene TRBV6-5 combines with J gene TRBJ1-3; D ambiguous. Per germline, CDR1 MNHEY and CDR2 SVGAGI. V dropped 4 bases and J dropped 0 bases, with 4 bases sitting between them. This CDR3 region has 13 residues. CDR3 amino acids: CASSSVSGNTIYF. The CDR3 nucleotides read TGTGCCAGCAGTTCAGTCTCTGGAAACACCATATATTTT.

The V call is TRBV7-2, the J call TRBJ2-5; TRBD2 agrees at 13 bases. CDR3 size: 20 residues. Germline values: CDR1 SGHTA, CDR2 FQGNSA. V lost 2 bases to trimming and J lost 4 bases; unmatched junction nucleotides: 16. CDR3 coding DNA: TGTGCCAGCAGCTTATCCCCTCGGACTAGCGGGAGTAAGGTCGCAGAGACCCAGTACTTC. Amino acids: CASSLSPRTSGSKVAETQYF. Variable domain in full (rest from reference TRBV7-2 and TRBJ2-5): GAGVSQSPSNKVTEKGKDVELRCDPISGHTALYWYRQSLGQGLEFLIYFQGNSAPDKSGLPSDRFSAERTGGSVSTLTIQRTQQEDSAVYLCASSLSPRTSGSKVAETQYFGPGTRLLVL.

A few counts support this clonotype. The CDR3 DNA sequence: TGCAGTGCGGGGCTAGCGGAGAGGTATGAGCAGTTCTTC. Its translation is CSAGLAERYEQFF. V is TRBV20-1 and J is TRBJ2-1, with 7 bases that match TRBD2. The V gene's germline CDR1 is DFQATT and CDR2 SNEGSKA (reference sequence). This CDR3 spans 13 amino acids. V dropped 6 bases and J dropped 8; count of bases not matched to a gene: 10.

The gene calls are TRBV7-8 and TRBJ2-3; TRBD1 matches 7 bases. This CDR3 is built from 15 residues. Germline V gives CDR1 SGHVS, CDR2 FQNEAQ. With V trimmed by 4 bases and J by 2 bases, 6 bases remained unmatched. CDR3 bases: TGTGCCAGCAGCTACCGGGACAGCTCCACAGATACGCAGTATTTT. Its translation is CASSYRDSSTDTQYF.

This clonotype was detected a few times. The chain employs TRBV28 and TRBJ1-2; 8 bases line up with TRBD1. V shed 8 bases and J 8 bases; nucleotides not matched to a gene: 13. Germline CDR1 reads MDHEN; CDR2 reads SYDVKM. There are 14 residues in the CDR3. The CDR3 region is CASGWIGTGGGYTF. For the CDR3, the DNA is TGTGCCAGCGGTTGGATAGGGACAGGAGGGGGCTACACCTTC.

In DNA, the CDR3 is TGTGCCAGCAGTTTAACCCAGACTAGTCGCGAGCAGTACTTC. Protein product: CASSLTQTSREQYF. The rearrangement uses TRBV12-3 or TRBV12-4 and TRBJ2-7; D might be TRBD2 (6 bases). The length of the CDR3 is 14 residues. V was trimmed by 2 bases and J by 6 bases, leaving 14 bases between them.

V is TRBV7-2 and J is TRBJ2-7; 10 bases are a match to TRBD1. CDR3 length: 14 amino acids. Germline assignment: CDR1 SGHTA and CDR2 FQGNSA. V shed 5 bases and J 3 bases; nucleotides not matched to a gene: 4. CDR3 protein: CASSTRTGGYEQYF. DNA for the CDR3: TGTGCCAGCAGCACCCGGACAGGGGGCTACGAGCAGTACTTC.

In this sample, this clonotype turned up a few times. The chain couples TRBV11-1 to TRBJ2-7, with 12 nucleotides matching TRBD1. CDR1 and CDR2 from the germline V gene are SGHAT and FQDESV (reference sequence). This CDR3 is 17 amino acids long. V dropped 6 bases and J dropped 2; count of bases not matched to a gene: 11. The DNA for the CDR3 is TGTGCCAGCAGGAGGGACAGGGGGCGGCTAGCGGCCTACGAGCAGTACTTC. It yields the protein CASRRDRGRLAAYEQYF.